This T cell receptor beta chain originates from a study of identical twins. Points from the study as a whole: Reduced insertions were recorded for abundant cord blood beta clonotypes, with no such pattern in memory repertoires. Low generation-probability sequences were in excess among twin-shared out-of-frame alpha sequences.

To note about this clonotype: Its antigen is currently unknown.

The V end lost 4 bases, the J end lost 2 bases, and 5 bases lay between the germline ends. Germline CDR1 reads MGHDK; CDR2 reads SYGVNS. This CDR3 contains 13 residues. MiXCR, applied by TCRdb to the 5' RACE reads, yields one record per CDR3 protein. The sample contains 450,000 to 600,000 distinct CDR3 sequences, around 20% of which appear only once. The same sample was also used in a study of yellow fever vaccine responses in identical twins. As reported in that work: Twins reportedly mounted vaccine T cell responses that seemed partly convergent, partly personalized.

The specimen was CD4+ T cells sorted from blood. The gene calls are TRBV25-1 and TRBJ1-4; D unclear. The clonotype originates from a woman aged 18-29 years in good health. In DNA, the CDR3 is TGTGCCAGCAGTGGGAAGACTAATGAAAAACTGTTTTTT. This codes for CASSGKTNEKLFF.